These 23 T cell receptor beta chains were sequenced from one sample in a study of regulatory T cells in long-lasting Graves disease. Time point in this sample: persistent/refractory GD, antithyroid drugs over 5 years with positive TRAb. From PBMCs, RNA was extracted and then used to make the TCR library. Assembly of TCR beta libraries relied on iRepertoire HTBI primers together with Arm-PCR of CDR3 regions. TCRdb re-called the multiplex PCR reads through MiXCR, storing one row per CDR3 protein. The sample consists of almost 350,000 distinct CDR3 sequences, about 20% of them appearing once. The specimen comprised peripheral blood mononuclear cells (PBMCs), sampled when the disease was refractory, from a patient treated with antithyroid drugs. All receptors come from a female donor with Graves disease.

This clonotype was seen at least ten times. The V and J genes are TRBV11-3 and TRBJ1-1; tentatively, D is TRBD1 (5 bases). The ends were cut back, 0 bases at V and 1 base at J, with 15 bases in the middle. Germline CDR1 reads SGHNT; CDR2 reads YENEEA. The CDR3 is 17 amino acids. The CDR3 nucleotides are TGTGCCAGCAGCTTAGACCTTAGAACGACAGCGAACACTGAAGCTTTCTTT. It translates to CASSLDLRTTANTEAFF.

This clonotype was seen a few times. The V call is TRBV6-2 or TRBV6-3, the J call TRBJ2-7, with 10 bases fitting TRBD2. CDR3 length: 15 amino acids. The J segment lost 1 base and the V segment lost 6 bases, leaving 6 bases of the junction unmatched. Germline V gives CDR1 MNHEY, CDR2 SVGEGT. The CDR3 sequence: CASRFLAGESYEQYF. DNA for the CDR3: TGTGCCAGCAGATTTCTAGCGGGAGAGTCCTACGAGCAGTACTTC.

V usage is TRBV28 and J usage is TRBJ1-1; D is unclear. Germline V gene lookup returns CDR1 MDHEN and CDR2 SYDVKM. The CDR3 runs to 13 residues. The V end lost 3 bases, the J end lost 6 bases, and 11 bases lay between the germline ends. The CDR3 reads CASSLFRPPEAFF. CDR3 in DNA: TGTGCCAGCAGTTTGTTCAGACCACCTGAAGCTTTCTTT.

The chain recombines TRBV12-3 or TRBV12-4 with TRBJ2-3; TRBD2 matches at 12 bases. The J segment lost 4 bases and the V segment lost 6 bases, leaving 5 bases of the junction unmatched. This CDR3 is built from 15 residues. The CDR3 DNA is TGTGCCAGCAGAGCTAGCGGGAGGGCCCCAGATACGCAGTATTTT. Amino acid sequence: CASRASGRAPDTQYF.

This clonotype was seen repeatedly, ten times or more. The chain couples TRBV7-2 to TRBJ1-3; TRBD1 agrees at 7 bases. J lost 0 bases, V lost 5 bases, and 4 bases had no gene match. Germline loops: CDR1 SGHTA, CDR2 FQGNSA. This CDR3 comprises 15 residues. The CDR3, as DNA: TGTGCCAGCAGCCCACAGGGGAGCTCTGGAAACACCATATATTTT. Translation gives CASSPQGSSGNTIYF.

A few counts support this clonotype. CDR3 sequence (DNA): TGTGCCATCAGTGGAACTAGCGGGGGAGACAATGAGCAGTTCTTC. This gives the protein CAISGTSGGDNEQFF. The chain employs TRBV10-3 and TRBJ2-1; 11 nucleotides agree with TRBD2. CDR1 ENHRY and CDR2 SYGVKD come from the germline V gene. This CDR3 region has 15 residues. V lost 4 bases to trimming and J lost 5 bases; unmatched junction nucleotides: 4.

Ten or more counts support this clonotype. Germline is not matched at one junction end, which may reflect a read error. This rearrangement joins TRBV7-7 to TRBJ2-5; 7 bases align to TRBD2. Looked up from germline, CDR1 is SSHAT and CDR2 is FNYEAQ (reference sequence). The CDR3 runs 17 residues. The chain's CDR3 is CASSLTVDPRELETQYF. CDR3 nucleotides: TGTGCTAGCAGCCTTACAGTGGACCCGCGGGAGTTAGAGACCCAGTACTTC.

The V and J genes are TRBV6-5 and TRBJ1-2, with 9 bases aligning to TRBD1. V was clipped by 0 bases and J by 5 bases; unmatched bases: 22. CDR3 length: 21 residues. CDR1 and CDR2 from the germline V gene are MNHEY and SVGAGI. The DNA for the CDR3 is TGTGCCAGCAGTTACTCGGCTGCCTGGGGACAGGGCATACTACGCCATTATGGCTACACCTTC. Protein: CASSYSAAWGQGILRHYGYTF.

A word on this clonotype: A far larger clone differs by one base, so this is likely a read error. The DNA for the CDR3 is TGTGCCAGCCAACCGAAGACAGGGGTTTATATGAACACTGAAGCTTTCTTT. Its protein product is CASQPKTGVYMNTEAFF. This sequence joins TRBV5-4 and TRBJ1-1; the match to TRBD1 covers 8 bases. There are 17 residues in the CDR3. CDR1 and CDR2 (germline): SGHNT, YYREEE (reference sequence). V dropped 7 bases and J dropped 0; count of bases not matched to a gene: 14. Looking up the rest from reference TRBV5-4 and TRBJ1-1 gives the full variable domain: ETGVTQSPTHLIKTRGQQVTLRCSSQSGHNTVSWYQQALGQGPQFIFQYYREEENGRGNFPPRFSGLQFPNYSSELNVNALELDDSALYLCASQPKTGVYMNTEAFFGQGTRLTVV.

This clonotype was found once. Germline is not matched at one junction end, which may reflect a read error. The chain joins TRBV10-3 to TRBJ1-2, with D uncertain. There are 16 residues in the CDR3. Germline V gene sequence: CDR1 ENHRY, CDR2 SYGVKD. The CDR3 DNA is TGTGCCATCAGTGAGTACGGCTGGGAAATCCACTGTGGCTACGCCTTC. Translation gives CAISEYGWEIHCGYAF.

The J gene is TRBJ1-1, the V gene TRBV20-1; the D is unclear. The CDR3 length is 14 residues. Germline V lookup: CDR1 DFQATT, CDR2 SNEGSKA (reference sequence). V gave up 0 bases and J gave up 0 bases, with 8 bases separating them. CDR3: CSARDTNMNTEAFF. Written as DNA, the CDR3 is TGCAGTGCTAGAGATACTAACATGAACACTGAAGCTTTCTTT.

V and J are TRBV5-1 and TRBJ2-5, with 13 bases that match TRBD2. CDR1 and CDR2 (germline): SGHRS, YFSETQ. V dropped 3 bases and J dropped 7; count of bases not matched to a gene: 12. There are 17 residues in the CDR3. CDR3 DNA sequence: TGCGCCAGCAGCTCCCGGACTAGCGGGGGAAGTTTAGGGACCCAGTACTTC. Translated: CASSSRTSGGSLGTQYF.

In regard to this clonotype: The missing conserved phenylalanine or tryptophan at the end of this CDR3 makes a read error likely. The chain joins TRBV5-1 to TRBJ1-2; 8 bases line up with TRBD1. V lost 0 bases to trimming and J lost 4 bases; unmatched junction nucleotides: 8. This CDR3 is built from 16 residues. Per germline, CDR1 SGHRS and CDR2 YFSETQ. As DNA, the CDR3 is TGCGCCAGCAGCTTGGCCTCAGGGACAGGTCCCTATGGCTACACCTTA. Translating it yields CASSLASGTGPYGYTL.

In its sample, this clonotype was seen many times. The CDR3 region is CASTVLRTGASGEQFF. The CDR3 region has the DNA TGTGCCAGCACCGTCCTGAGGACAGGTGCCTCCGGTGAGCAGTTCTTC. This sequence joins TRBV11-2 and TRBJ2-1; 7 nucleotides align to TRBD1. CDR1 is SGHAT and CDR2 is FQNNGV in the germline V gene. The CDR3 has 16 residues. V lost 7 bases and J lost 9; bases outside the gene matches: 18. Full variable domain (missing parts from reference TRBV11-2 and TRBJ2-1): EAGVAQSPRYKIIEKRQSVAFWCNPISGHATLYWYQQILGQGPKLLIQFQNNGVVDDSQLPKDRFSAERLKGVDSTLKIQPAKLEDSAVYLCASTVLRTGASGEQFFGPGTRLTVL.

The genes are TRBV29-1 and TRBJ1-4, with 9 positions matching TRBD1. Trimming cost V 7 bases and J 8 bases; bases outside gene matches: 11. There are 14 residues in the CDR3. CDR1 is SQVTM and CDR2 is ANQGSEA in the germline V gene. The CDR3 sequence is CSATTGTGFEKLFF. CDR3 nucleotides: TGCAGCGCTACCACCGGGACAGGGTTCGAAAAACTGTTTTTT.

This rearrangement joins TRBV7-2 to TRBJ1-2; D gene ambiguous. This CDR3 is built from 15 residues. V shed 5 bases and J shed 1 base, with 14 bases lying between them. Germline CDR1 is SGHTA and CDR2 is FQGNSA. CDR3 nucleotides: TGTGCCAGCAGCCCTATACCGCGTCTTAACTATGGCTACACCTTC. Amino acids: CASSPIPRLNYGYTF.

This clonotype was seen only a few times. V gene TRBV7-9 combines with J gene TRBJ2-6; 7 bases are shared with TRBD1. This CDR3 has 19 residues. Germline assignment: CDR1 SEHNR and CDR2 FQNEAQ (reference sequence). The ends lost 5 bases at V and 0 bases at J; junction bases unmatched: 13. The CDR3 reads CASSRDRDSHLSGANVLTF. CDR3 sequence (DNA): TGTGCCAGCAGCAGAGACCGGGACAGTCATCTCTCTGGGGCCAACGTCCTGACTTTC.

This clonotype was recorded many times. This chain links TRBV7-9 with TRBJ2-7; TRBD1 matches at 7 bases. Per germline, CDR1 SEHNR and CDR2 FQNEAQ (reference sequence). This CDR3 has 15 amino acids. Trimming took 5 bases from V and 2 from J; bases not matched to a gene: 9. The CDR3 sequence: CASSPRTGPTYEQYF. CDR3 DNA sequence: TGTGCCAGCAGCCCACGGACAGGCCCAACCTACGAGCAGTACTTC.

About this clonotype itself: The junction differs from germline at one of its ends, possibly a read error. This chain links TRBV4-1 with TRBJ1-5; 9 bases line up with TRBD1. Germline values: CDR1 MGHRA, CDR2 YSYEKL. The CDR3 contains 15 residues. The CDR3 coding sequence is TGCGCCAGCAGCCACCCAGGGACAGGGCTTGGTATTCGAAGGTTT. Amino acids: CASSHPGTGLGIRRF.

About this clonotype itself: The conserved phenylalanine or tryptophan is not found at the CDR3 terminus, so this likely reflects a read error. The rearrangement joins TRBV18 to TRBJ1-6, with D hard to call. The CDR3 extends over 13 amino acids. CDR1 is KGHSH and CDR2 is LQKENI in the germline V gene. Trimming left V 1 base short and J 8 bases short, with 6 bases between. In DNA, the CDR3 is TGTGCCAGCTCACCACATCTGGATTCACCCCTCCACTCT. Translating it yields CASSPHLDSPLHS.

This clonotype was recorded at least ten times. The V gene is TRBV7-9, the J gene TRBJ1-2; D might be TRBD1 (5 bases). Deletions cut 1 base from V and 4 bases from J, with 16 bases between. The CDR3 contains 16 residues. Germline assignment: CDR1 SEHNR and CDR2 FQNEAQ (reference sequence). The CDR3 region has the DNA TGTGCCAGCAGCTTAGAACACAGGCTTGGGGGCTATGGCTACACCTTC. Protein: CASSLEHRLGGYGYTF.

About this clonotype: A far larger clone is one nucleotide away, so this likely arose from a read error. The rearrangement links TRBV6-1 to TRBJ2-7; D is unclear. Looked up from germline, CDR1 is MNHNS and CDR2 is SASEGT. Trimming shortened V by 3 bases and J by 3 bases, and 9 bases separated the two germline ends. This CDR3 spans 13 amino acids. The CDR3 bases are TGTGCCAGCAGTGACTTGGAGAGCTACGAGCAGTACTTC. Amino acid sequence: CASSDLESYEQYF.

Only a few counts were recorded for this clonotype. The chain combines TRBV3-1 with TRBJ1-2; TRBD1 matches at 7 bases. Germline trimming cut 5 bases from V and 6 bases from J; bases unmatched to any gene: 9. The germline V gene has CDR1 LGHDT and CDR2 YNNKEL (reference sequence). The CDR3 extends over 14 amino acids. The CDR3 DNA reads TGTGCCAGCAGCAACAGGGGAATGGGAGATGGCTACACCTTC. This sequence encodes CASSNRGMGDGYTF. The full variable domain, in which reference TRBV3-1 and TRBJ1-2 provide the parts outside the CDR3, is DTAVSQTPKYLVTQMGNDKSIKCEQNLGHDTMYWYKQDSKKFLKIMFSYNNKELIINETVPNRFSPKSPDKAHLNLHINSLELGDSAVYFCASSNRGMGDGYTFGSGTRLTVV.